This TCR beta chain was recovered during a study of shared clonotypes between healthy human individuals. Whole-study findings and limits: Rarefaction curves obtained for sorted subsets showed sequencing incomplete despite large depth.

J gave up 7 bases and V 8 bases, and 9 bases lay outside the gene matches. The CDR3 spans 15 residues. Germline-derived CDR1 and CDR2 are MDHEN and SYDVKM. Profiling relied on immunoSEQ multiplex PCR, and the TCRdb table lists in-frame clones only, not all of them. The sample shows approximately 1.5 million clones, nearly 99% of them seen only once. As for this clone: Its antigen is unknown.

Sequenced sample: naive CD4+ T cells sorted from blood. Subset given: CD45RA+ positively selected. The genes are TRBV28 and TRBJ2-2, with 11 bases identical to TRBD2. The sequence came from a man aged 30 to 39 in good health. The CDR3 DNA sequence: TGTGCCAGCGCCCGACTAGCGGGATCGATCGGGGAGCTGTTTTTT. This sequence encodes CASARLAGSIGELFF.